These 2 T cell receptor beta chains share one sample of origin, sequenced in a study of blood T cell repertoires in COVID-19. Measured with immunoSEQ multiplex PCR; TCRdb has only the in-frame clones, and not every one. The data show approximately 90,000 clones, with 80% to 90% seen just once and about 9.1% held by the top ten. Source material: peripheral blood. The receptors shown here come from a man in his fifties with acute or convalescent COVID-19.

This sequence joins TRBV29-1 and TRBJ2-1, with 8 bases aligning to TRBD1. Germline V gene data show CDR1 as SQVTM and CDR2 as ANQGSEA. The ends lost 3 bases at V and 6 bases at J; junction bases unmatched: 4. The CDR3 consists of 13 residues. The CDR3 loop reads CSVEGQVANEQFF. The CDR3 DNA reads as TGCAGCGTTGAGGGACAGGTAGCCAATGAGCAGTTCTTC.

This clone was seen once. DNA of the CDR3: TGCGCCAGCAGCTGGACAGGGTCGGACACTGAAGCTTTCTTT. Protein sequence: CASSWTGSDTEAFF. V gene TRBV5-1 combines with J gene TRBJ1-1; 8 nucleotides match TRBD1. V was pared by 3 bases and J by 3 bases, with 4 bases of the junction left unmatched. This CDR3 region has 14 residues. The germline V gene has CDR1 SGHRS and CDR2 YFSETQ.